The 15 T cell receptor beta chains reported below all come from one sample, sequenced in a study of a mutant IDH1 vaccine in newly diagnosed glioma. Clones were read by immunoSEQ multiplex PCR, and TCRdb kept only the in-frame ones, dropping some. The table includes roughly 41,000 clones, approximately 92% detected once. Stated time point: baseline, week 1 (first vaccination visit). As for treatment: pre-vaccination baseline after standard-of-care therapy. The input for sequencing was PBMCs, taken from a glioma patient treated with radiotherapy, temozolomide or both. Source of these receptors: a man aged 18 to 29 with glioma.

The chain combines TRBV18 with TRBJ1-1; 7 bases map to TRBD1. The V gene's germline CDR1 is KGHSH and CDR2 LQKENI. V lost 2 bases, J lost 2 bases, and 5 bases stayed unmatched. There are 15 residues in the CDR3. The CDR3 DNA is TGTGCCAGCTCACCAAGGCAGGGGGACAACACTGAAGCTTTCTTT. Translation gives CASSPRQGDNTEAFF.

The chain has TRBV9 and TRBJ1-4; D gene uncertain. CDR1 is SGDLS, CDR2 YYNGEE, per germline. Trimming pared 2 bases from V and 5 bases from J, leaving 1 base between. The CDR3 runs to 11 residues. This CDR3 reads CASSVNEKLFF. Here the CDR3 DNA reads TGTGCCAGCAGCGTGAATGAAAAACTGTTTTTT. Using reference TRBV9 and TRBJ1-4 for the parts outside the CDR3, the full variable domain is DSGVTQTPKHLITATGQRVTLRCSPRSGDLSVYWYQQSLDQGLQFLIQYYNGEERAKGNILERFSAQQFPDLHSELNLSSLELGDSALYFCASSVNEKLFFGSGTQLSVL.

CDR3 residues: CSVTGTGNTEAFF. CDR3 nucleotides: TGCAGCGTCACCGGGACAGGGAACACTGAAGCTTTCTTT. This chain uses TRBV29-1 with TRBJ1-1; TRBD1 matches at 8 bases. The length of the CDR3 is 13 residues. In germline, CDR1 is SQVTM, CDR2 ANQGSEA. Trimming removed 6 bases from V and 1 base from J; junction bases left unmatched: 4.

V usage is TRBV7-9 and J usage is TRBJ2-5; 7 positions match TRBD1. V trimming: 2 bases; J trimming: 5 bases; junction bases outside the gene matches: 5. Germline V CDR1 and CDR2: SEHNR, FQNEAQ (reference sequence). The CDR3 has 14 amino acids. Written as DNA, the CDR3 is TGTGCCAGCAGCTTAATACAGGGGATTGAGACCCAGTACTTC. Translation gives CASSLIQGIETQYF.

J is TRBJ2-7 and V is TRBV6-1; possible D gene TRBD1, 6 bases. The CDR3 loop spans 15 amino acids. Per germline, CDR1 MNHNS and CDR2 SASEGT. The V and J ends lost 2 bases and 2 bases respectively, with 13 bases between them. The chain's CDR3 is CASSERGHQPYEQYF. The CDR3, as DNA: TGTGCCAGCAGTGAACGGGGACACCAGCCCTACGAGCAGTACTTC.

This rearrangement joins TRBV15 to TRBJ2-7; D perhaps matches TRBD2 (5 bases). CDR1 LNHNV and CDR2 YYDKDF come from the germline V gene (reference sequence). The CDR3 runs to 12 residues. V was shortened by 0 bases and J by 7 bases, with 7 bases between the two germline ends. CDR3 in amino acids: CATSRDWREQYF. CDR3 nucleotides: TGTGCCACCAGCAGAGATTGGAGGGAGCAGTACTTC.

The chain uses TRBV2 and TRBJ1-1; D gene uncertain. This CDR3 comprises 14 residues. The germline V gene encodes CDR1 SNHLY and CDR2 FYNNEI. V was pared by 5 bases and J by 4 bases, with 14 bases between. The DNA for the CDR3 is TGTGCCAGCAGTACCTGGGAGGGCGGCACTGAAGCTTTCTTT. Its translation is CASSTWEGGTEAFF.

V is TRBV5-1 and J is TRBJ1-3, with 7 bases identical to TRBD1. The CDR3 length is 16 residues. V was pared by 4 bases and J by 0 bases, with 7 bases of the junction left unmatched. Germline CDR1 reads SGHRS; CDR2 reads YFSETQ. As DNA, the CDR3 is TGCGCCAGCAGCCTTAAGACAGGGACCTCTGGAAACACCATATATTTT. Its protein is CASSLKTGTSGNTIYF.

The chain combines TRBV5-4 with TRBJ2-5, with D unclear. Germline V gives CDR1 SGHNT, CDR2 YYREEE (reference sequence). Trimming left V 0 bases short and J 2 bases short, with 5 bases between. The CDR3 loop spans 13 amino acids. CDR3 in amino acids: CASSLDSQETQYF. In DNA, the CDR3 is TGTGCCAGCAGCTTGGACAGTCAAGAGACCCAGTACTTC.

The sample holds one count of this clone. V and J are TRBV7-2 and TRBJ2-3, with TRBD2 identical over 8 bases. CDR1 is SGHTA, CDR2 FQGNSA, per germline. The length of the CDR3 is 19 residues. Trimming removed 1 base from V and 6 bases from J; junction bases left unmatched: 18. The chain's CDR3 is CASSLGFWRLAGQEDTQYF. CDR3 DNA: TGTGCCAGCAGCTTAGGATTTTGGCGGCTAGCGGGCCAAGAGGATACGCAGTATTTT.

The gene calls are TRBV5-1 and TRBJ2-7; TRBD1 matches 10 bases. Germline CDR1 SGHRS, CDR2 YFSETQ. J lost 3 bases, V lost 5 bases, and 5 bases had no gene match. CDR3 length equals 14 residues. CDR3 residues: CASSAGTGVYEQYF. The DNA of the CDR3 is TGCGCCAGCAGTGCCGGGACAGGGGTCTACGAGCAGTACTTC.

V and J are TRBV10-2 and TRBJ1-1; D gene ambiguous. The CDR3 length is 15 residues. Trimming stripped 3 bases from V and 6 bases from J, with 17 bases between. CDR1 WSHSY and CDR2 SAAADI come from the germline V gene. Here the CDR3 reads CASSDGTYSGAEAFF. The CDR3 DNA is TGCGCCAGCAGTGACGGTACCTACAGCGGGGCTGAAGCTTTCTTT.

This clone showed up just once. This chain connects TRBV2 to TRBJ1-1, with D possibly matching TRBD1 (5 bases). Trimming shortened V by 3 bases and J by 0 bases, and 11 bases separated the two germline ends. Germline assignment: CDR1 SNHLY and CDR2 FYNNEI. The CDR3 is 15 residues long. The CDR3 bases are TGTGCCAGCAGTGAGGTCGGGACGGTGAACACTGAAGCTTTCTTT. Its protein product is CASSEVGTVNTEAFF.

The V call is TRBV4-3, the J call TRBJ2-7; D remains unclear. Looked up from germline, CDR1 is LGHNA and CDR2 is YSLEER. With 0 bases removed from V and 1 base from J, the gap between germline ends came to 7 bases. This CDR3 is 14 amino acids long. CDR3 in DNA: TGCGCCAGCAGCCAAGACAAGGATTCCTACGAGCAGTACTTC. This translates into CASSQDKDSYEQYF.

The V and J genes are TRBV6-5 and TRBJ2-7; D is unclear. Germline CDR1 is MNHEY and CDR2 is SVGAGI. CDR3 length equals 15 residues. V was cut by 5 bases and J by 2 bases, with 16 bases left in between. The CDR3 nucleotides read TGTGCCAGCAGTCGTACCGCACCCTGGGCCTACGAGCAGTACTTC. It translates to CASSRTAPWAYEQYF.